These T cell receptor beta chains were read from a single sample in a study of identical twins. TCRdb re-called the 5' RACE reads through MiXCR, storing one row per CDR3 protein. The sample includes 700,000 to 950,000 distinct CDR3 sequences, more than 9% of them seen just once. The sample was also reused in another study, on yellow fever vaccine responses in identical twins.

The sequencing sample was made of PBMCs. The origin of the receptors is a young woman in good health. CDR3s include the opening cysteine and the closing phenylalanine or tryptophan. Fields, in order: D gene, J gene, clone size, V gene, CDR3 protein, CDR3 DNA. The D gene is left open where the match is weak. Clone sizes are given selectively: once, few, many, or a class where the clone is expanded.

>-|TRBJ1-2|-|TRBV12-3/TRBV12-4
CASSLSQGRNYGYTF
TGTGCCAGCAGTTTGAGCCAGGGGAGAAACTATGGCTACACCTTC
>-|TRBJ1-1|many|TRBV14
CASSLWDTLLLNTEAFF
TGTGCCAGCAGCCTATGGGATACGTTGCTCTTGAACACTGAAGCTTTCTTT
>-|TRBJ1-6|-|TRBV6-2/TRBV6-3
CASSYRGSPLHF
TGTGCCAGCAGTTACAGGGGTTCACCCCTCCACTTT
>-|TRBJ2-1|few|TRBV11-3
CASSPSKDSYNEQFF
TGTGCCAGCAGCCCCAGTAAAGACTCCTACAATGAGCAGTTCTTC
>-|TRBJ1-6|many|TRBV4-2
CASSQSGRGPNNSPLHF
TGTGCCAGCAGCCAAAGCGGTCGGGGGCCCAATAATTCACCCCTCCACTTT
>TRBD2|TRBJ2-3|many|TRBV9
CASSDTAGGALLDTQYF
TGTGCCAGCAGCGATACCGCCGGGGGGGCACTCCTAGATACGCAGTATTTT
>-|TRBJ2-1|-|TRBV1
CTSSQVLRGDYNEQFF
TGCACCAGCAGCCAAGTCTTGCGGGGGGACTACAATGAGCAGTTCTTC
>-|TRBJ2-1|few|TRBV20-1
CSAFPLGGLYNEQFF
TGCAGTGCCTTTCCTTTGGGGGGCCTCTACAATGAGCAGTTCTTC
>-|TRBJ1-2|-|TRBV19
CASSPTNTLDYGYTF
TGTGCCAGTAGTCCTACGAACACCCTGGACTATGGCTACACCTTC
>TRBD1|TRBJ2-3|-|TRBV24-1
CATRGQSTDTQYF
TGTGCCACCAGGGGACAGAGCACAGATACGCAGTATTTT
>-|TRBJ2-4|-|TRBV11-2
CASSLDPLGGLAKNIQYF
TGTGCCAGCAGCTTAGATCCTCTCGGGGGTCTAGCCAAAAACATTCAGTACTTC
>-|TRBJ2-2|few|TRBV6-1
CASSKGGRAGELFF
TGTGCCAGCAGTAAAGGCGGGCGGGCCGGGGAGCTGTTTTTT
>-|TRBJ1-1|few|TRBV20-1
CRTGHMDTEAFF
TGCAGGACAGGTCATATGGACACTGAAGCTTTCTTT
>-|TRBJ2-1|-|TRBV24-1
CATSEPSSEYNEQFF
TGTGCCACCAGTGAGCCCTCTAGCGAGTACAATGAGCAGTTCTTC
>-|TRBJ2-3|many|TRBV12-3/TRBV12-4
CASSLGRTGRSTDTQYF
TGTGCCAGCAGTTTAGGGCGTACGGGGCGGAGCACAGATACGCAGTATTTT
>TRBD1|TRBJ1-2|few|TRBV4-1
CASSPTGVSGYTF
TGCGCCAGCAGCCCGACAGGGGTAAGCGGCTACACCTTC
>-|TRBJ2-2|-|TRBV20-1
CSASDTDNTGELFF
TGCAGTGCTAGCGACACGGATAACACCGGGGAGCTGTTTTTT
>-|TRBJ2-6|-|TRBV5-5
CASSFWERTGANVLTF
TGTGCCAGCAGCTTTTGGGAGCGGACTGGGGCCAACGTCCTGACTTTC
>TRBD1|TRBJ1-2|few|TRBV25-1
CASSESVTPGQSYGYTF
TGTGCCAGCAGTGAGTCCGTGACCCCGGGACAGTCCTATGGCTACACCTTC
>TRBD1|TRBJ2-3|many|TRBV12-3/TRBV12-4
CASRDSLGEDTQYF
TGTGCCAGCCGGGACAGCTTAGGTGAGGATACGCAGTATTTT
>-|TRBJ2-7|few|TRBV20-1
CSAKTVAREQYF
TGCAGTGCAAAGACGGTTGCACGAGAGCAGTACTTC
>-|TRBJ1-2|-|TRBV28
CASRDGRRLNYGYTF
TGTGCCAGCAGGGACGGACGACGGCTAAACTATGGCTACACCTTC
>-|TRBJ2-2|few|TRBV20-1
CSARDRTLGDTGELFF
TGCAGTGCTAGAGATCGTACCCTCGGGGACACCGGGGAGCTGTTTTTT
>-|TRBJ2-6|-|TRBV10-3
CATKSLSRTSGANVLTF
TGTGCCACCAAATCCCTATCGAGGACCTCTGGGGCCAACGTCCTGACTTTC
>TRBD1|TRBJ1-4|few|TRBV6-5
CASSVSTGGGEKLFF
TGTGCCAGCAGTGTCTCGACAGGGGGAGGTGAAAAACTGTTTTTT
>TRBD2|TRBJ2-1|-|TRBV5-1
CASSSQVGLAGKYNEQFF
TGCGCCAGCAGCTCCCAGGTCGGACTAGCGGGGAAGTACAATGAGCAGTTCTTC
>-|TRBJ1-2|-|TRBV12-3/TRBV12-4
CASSITGAGNYGYTF
TGTGCCAGCAGTATCACAGGTGCAGGGAACTATGGCTACACCTTC
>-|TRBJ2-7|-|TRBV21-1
CASSGNLGYEQYF
TGTGCCAGCAGTGGTAATCTGGGCTACGAGCAGTACTTC
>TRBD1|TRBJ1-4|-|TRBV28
CASRSTGATNEKLFF
TGTGCCAGCAGGTCTACAGGGGCGACTAATGAAAAACTGTTTTTT
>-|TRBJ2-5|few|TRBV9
CASSVGAQETQYF
TGTGCCAGCAGTGTCGGGGCCCAGGAGACCCAGTACTTC
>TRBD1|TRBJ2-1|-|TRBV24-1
CATSETGGPNEQFF
TGTGCCACCAGTGAAACAGGGGGCCCCAATGAGCAGTTCTTC